Listed below are T cell receptor beta chains from one sample, sequenced in a study of cytomegalovirus exposure and HLA in healthy donors. The assay was immunoSEQ multiplex PCR, and TCRdb's table has in-frame clones only and misses some. The sample gives about 56,000 clones, 75% to 90% of which show up once; roughly 15% is in the top ten. Sequenced sample: PBMCs. The source of these receptors is a woman aged 18-29 years in good health and CMV-seronegative. Both conserved end residues are part of each CDR3. The D gene is left open where the match is weak. Only some rows state a clone size, as once, few, many or a class for expanded clones.

j_call | d_call | clone_size | v_call | cdr3_aa | cdr3_nt
TRBJ2-1 | TRBD2 | once | TRBV7-2 | CASSSTSGNYNEQFF | TGTGCCAGCAGCTCCACTAGCGGGAACTACAATGAGCAGTTCTTC
TRBJ2-7 | TRBD1 | NA | TRBV19 | CASSSKGQRSSYEQYF | TGTGCCAGTAGTAGCAAGGGACAGAGGAGCTCCTACGAGCAGTACTTC
TRBJ2-3 | TRBD1 | NA | TRBV6-5 | CASSYGLQGANTQYF | TGTGCCAGCAGTTACGGTCTACAGGGGGCAAATACGCAGTATTTT
TRBJ2-3 | TRBD1 | NA | TRBV5-6 | CASSLPLQGDTQYF | TGTGCCAGCAGCTTGCCCCTACAGGGGGATACGCAGTATTTT
TRBJ2-5 | NA | NA | TRBV2 | CASSEVRGGQETQYF | TGTGCCAGCAGTGAGGTACGGGGTGGGCAAGAGACCCAGTACTTC
TRBJ1-2 | NA | once | TRBV28 | CASSPDSLRGYTF | TGTGCCAGCAGTCCCGATTCTCTGCGTGGCTACACCTTC
TRBJ1-2 | NA | NA | TRBV27 | CASSLGSAGYGYTF | TGTGCCAGCAGTTTAGGGAGCGCAGGCTATGGCTACACCTTC
TRBJ1-5 | NA | NA | TRBV19 | CASSPSGQPQHF | TGTGCCAGTAGTCCTTCGGGTCAGCCCCAGCATTTT
TRBJ2-1 | TRBD2 | NA | TRBV7-9 | CASSLGSSGRASEQFF | TGTGCCAGCAGCTTAGGTTCTAGCGGGAGGGCCAGTGAGCAGTTCTTC
TRBJ1-1 | NA | few | TRBV19 | CAIQAYTEAFF | TGTGCCATACAGGCGTACACTGAAGCTTTCTTT
TRBJ1-5 | NA | NA | TRBV4-3 | CASSQGGLDSNQPQHF | TGCGCCAGCAGCCAAGGGGGGCTAGATAGCAATCAGCCCCAGCATTTT
TRBJ2-2 | NA | NA | TRBV9 | CASSLGLGGELFF | TGTGCCAGCAGCTTGGGACTGGGCGGGGAGCTGTTTTTT
TRBJ1-2 | NA | NA | TRBV7-8 | CASSAPREGIYGYTF | TGTGCCAGCAGCGCCCCCCGGGAGGGAATCTATGGCTACACCTTC
TRBJ1-2 | NA | few | TRBV6-1 | CASTLGDSTNYGYTF | TGTGCCAGCACCCTCGGGGACTCCACTAACTATGGCTACACCTTC
TRBJ2-3 | NA | NA | TRBV7-8 | CASSLEAGGGTDTQYF | TGTGCCAGCAGCTTAGAAGCGGGTGGTGGCACAGATACGCAGTATTTT
TRBJ2-3 | NA | NA | TRBV30 | CAWREVTSTDTQYF | TGTGCCTGGAGGGAGGTGACTAGCACAGATACGCAGTATTTT
TRBJ2-7 | TRBD1 | once | TRBV7-9 | CASSLLFGQGRDEQYF | TGTGCCAGCAGCTTATTGTTCGGACAGGGTCGAGATGAGCAGTACTTC